The rows below give T cell receptor beta chains drawn from one sample of a study of beta chain features in type 1 diabetes. The assay was immunoSEQ multiplex PCR, and TCRdb's table has in-frame clones only and misses some. The table lists some 400,000 clones, approximately 16% of them singletons, with under 0.02% in the top ten. The sequenced sample was naive CD4+ T cells from blood. These receptors all stem from a woman younger than 30 in good health. The CDR3 runs from the conserved cysteine through the conserved F or W. Each record gives: clone size, CDR3 length, D gene, J gene, V gene, CDR3 DNA, CDR3 protein. A D gene is named only where the DNA matches it firmly. The listing skips clone size in some rows; elsewhere it reads once, few, many or a size class.

abundance: NA
len: 14
d_gene: NA
j_gene: TRBJ1-2
v_gene: TRBV28
CDR3nt: TGTGCCAGCAGTTCAGAACAGGGACCCTATGGCTACACCTTC
CDR3aa: CASSSEQGPYGYTF

abundance: few
len: 13
d_gene: TRBD1
j_gene: TRBJ1-4
v_gene: TRBV30
CDR3nt: TGTGCCTGGAGTGGACAGGGAAATGAAAAACTGTTTTTT
CDR3aa: CAWSGQGNEKLFF

abundance: few
len: 14
d_gene: NA
j_gene: TRBJ2-5
v_gene: TRBV6-6
CDR3nt: TGTGCCAGCAGTTGGCGGGGTGGGTCAGAGACCCAGTACTTC
CDR3aa: CASSWRGGSETQYF

abundance: NA
len: 14
d_gene: NA
j_gene: TRBJ2-1
v_gene: TRBV29-1
CDR3nt: TGCAGCGTTGAACGCCTCGGTGACAGGCTGGAGCAGTTCTTC
CDR3aa: CSVERLGDRLEQFF

abundance: NA
len: 12
d_gene: TRBD1
j_gene: TRBJ1-2
v_gene: TRBV2
CDR3nt: TGTGCCAGCAGTCGACAGGGAGATGGCTACACCTTC
CDR3aa: CASSRQGDGYTF

abundance: NA
len: 14
d_gene: TRBD1
j_gene: TRBJ2-1
v_gene: TRBV25-1
CDR3nt: TGTGCCAGCAGGGGACAGGGAGTATACAATGAGCAGTTCTTC
CDR3aa: CASRGQGVYNEQFF

abundance: NA
len: 17
d_gene: NA
j_gene: TRBJ1-1
v_gene: TRBV19
CDR3nt: TGTGCCAGTAGTCTTGATTATGGGGGGTCGGTGAACACTGAAGCTTTCTTT
CDR3aa: CASSLDYGGSVNTEAFF

abundance: NA
len: 16
d_gene: TRBD2
j_gene: TRBJ2-2
v_gene: TRBV10-3
CDR3nt: TGTGCCATCGGTCCGGGACTAGCGACTAACACCGGGGAGCTGTTTTTT
CDR3aa: CAIGPGLATNTGELFF

abundance: NA
len: 15
d_gene: NA
j_gene: TRBJ2-1
v_gene: TRBV5-1
CDR3nt: TGCGCCAGCAGCTTGCAGGATCTCTCCTACAATGAGCAGTTCTTC
CDR3aa: CASSLQDLSYNEQFF

abundance: NA
len: 13
d_gene: NA
j_gene: TRBJ2-3
v_gene: TRBV18
CDR3nt: TGTGCCAGCTCACTTTCCCAGGTGGATACGCAGTATTTT
CDR3aa: CASSLSQVDTQYF

abundance: NA
len: 13
d_gene: TRBD1
j_gene: TRBJ1-2
v_gene: TRBV2
CDR3nt: TGTGCCAGCAGTGGGTGGACAGGGGGTGGCTACACCTTC
CDR3aa: CASSGWTGGGYTF

abundance: NA
len: 15
d_gene: TRBD1
j_gene: TRBJ2-7
v_gene: TRBV28
CDR3nt: TGTGCCAGCAGTTTAGGACAGGGATGGACCTACGAGCAGTACTTC
CDR3aa: CASSLGQGWTYEQYF

abundance: NA
len: 12
d_gene: NA
j_gene: TRBJ2-1
v_gene: TRBV7-9
CDR3nt: TGTGCCACCGCGGGGACTTACAATGAGCAGTTCTTC
CDR3aa: CATAGTYNEQFF

abundance: few
len: 15
d_gene: TRBD1
j_gene: TRBJ2-1
v_gene: TRBV15
CDR3nt: TGTGCCACCAGCAGAGTACAGGGGGCTATCGATGAGCAGTTCTTC
CDR3aa: CATSRVQGAIDEQFF

abundance: NA
len: 15
d_gene: TRBD1
j_gene: TRBJ2-5
v_gene: TRBV18
CDR3nt: TGTGCCAGCTCACCCCGGGACAGGGGCCGGGAGACCCAGTACTTC
CDR3aa: CASSPRDRGRETQYF

abundance: few
len: 15
d_gene: TRBD2
j_gene: TRBJ2-6
v_gene: TRBV7-3
CDR3nt: TGTGCCAGCGGGAGGGCCGGAATGGGGGCCAACGTCCTGACTTTC
CDR3aa: CASGRAGMGANVLTF

abundance: NA
len: 11
d_gene: NA
j_gene: TRBJ1-1
v_gene: TRBV10-3
CDR3nt: TGTGCCACCAGAGGGGAAACTGAAGCTTTCTTT
CDR3aa: CATRGETEAFF

abundance: NA
len: 13
d_gene: NA
j_gene: TRBJ2-1
v_gene: TRBV5-1
CDR3nt: TGCGCCAGCAGCACCGGGACAAGCAATGAGCAGTTCTTC
CDR3aa: CASSTGTSNEQFF